The 20 T cell receptor beta chains given below trace back to one sample, sequenced in a study of T cell repertoires in ileal Crohn's disease. TCRdb's table, derived via immunoSEQ multiplex PCR, lists solely in-frame clones and lacks some. The sample records thousands of clones, 84% being singletons. Sequenced material: ileal tissue. The receptor source for this set is an adult with Crohn's disease.

The CDR3 reads CASSLAKSSGSHGETQYF. The CDR3 DNA sequence: TGTGCCAGCAGCTTAGCGAAATCTAGCGGGAGCCACGGGGAGACCCAGTACTTC. The rearrangement joins TRBV11-1 to TRBJ2-5, with 10 bases aligning to TRBD2. CDR1 SGHAT and CDR2 FQDESV come from the germline V gene (reference sequence). CDR3 length: 18 amino acids. V gave up 0 bases and J gave up 5 bases; unmatched junction bases: 12.

This chain uses TRBV25-1 with TRBJ2-7; 8 bases are shared with TRBD1. This CDR3 is 13 amino acids long. Germline trimming cut 6 bases from V and 2 bases from J; bases unmatched to any gene: 3. Germline values: CDR1 MGHDK, CDR2 SYGVNS. This CDR3 reads CASRPGQAYEQYF. Written as DNA, the CDR3 is TGTGCCAGCAGACCGGGACAGGCCTACGAGCAGTACTTC.

The V and J genes are TRBV6-1 and TRBJ2-5; 7 bases are a match to TRBD2. V shed 8 bases and J 1 base; nucleotides not matched to a gene: 7. This CDR3 spans 14 amino acids. CDR1 MNHNS and CDR2 SASEGT come from the germline V gene. The CDR3, as DNA: TGTGCCAGCTACCGGGGGGACCTCCAAGAGACCCAGTACTTC. Translation gives CASYRGDLQETQYF.

This clone occurred once. The CDR3 DNA follows: TGCGCCAGCAGCTTGAGTAGCTACGAGCAGTACTTC. It translates to CASSLSSYEQYF. The V call is TRBV5-1, the J call TRBJ2-7; D remains ambiguous. Germline V CDR1 and CDR2: SGHRS, YFSETQ. The CDR3 is made up of 12 amino acids. Trimming cost V 1 base and J 3 bases, with 5 bases left between them.

The chain links TRBV5-1 to TRBJ2-5; the match to TRBD2 covers 9 bases. The trim removed 2 bases at V and 1 base at J, leaving 12 bases unmatched. The length of the CDR3 is 18 residues. Per the germline V gene, CDR1 is SGHRS and CDR2 is YFSETQ. CDR3 residues: CASSFLVMSGGPQETQYF. CDR3 coding DNA: TGCGCCAGCAGCTTTTTGGTGATGAGCGGGGGGCCCCAAGAGACCCAGTACTTC. Combining the CDR3 with reference TRBV5-1 and TRBJ2-5 gives the whole variable domain KAGVTQTPRYLIKTRGQQVTLSCSPISGHRSVSWYQQTPGQGLQFLFEYFSETQRNKGNFPGRFSGRQFSNSRSEMNVSTLELGDSALYLCASSFLVMSGGPQETQYFGPGTRLLVL.

The J gene is TRBJ2-3, the V gene TRBV30; 9 bases agree with TRBD1. Trimming removed 2 bases from V and 5 bases from J; junction bases left unmatched: 5. There are 14 residues in the CDR3. The germline CDR1 and CDR2 sequences are GTSNPN and SVGIG (reference sequence). DNA for the CDR3: TGTGCCTGGAGTCTAGGACAGGGGATAGATACGCAGTATTTT. Amino acids: CAWSLGQGIDTQYF. The entire variable domain, with the rest obtained from reference TRBV30 and TRBJ2-3, is as follows: SQTIHQWPATLVQPVGSPLSLECTVEGTSNPNLYWYRQAAGRGLQLLFYSVGIGQISSEVPQNLSASRPQDRQFILSSKKLLLSDSGFYLCAWSLGQGIDTQYFGPGTRLTVL.

J is TRBJ2-3 and V is TRBV19; TRBD1 matches 9 bases. The CDR3 has 15 residues. Looked up from germline, CDR1 is LNHDA and CDR2 is SQIVND (reference sequence). Unmatched junction bases numbered 5, after V lost 7 bases and J lost 0 bases. DNA for the CDR3: TGTGCCAGTACAATAGGACAGGGGAGCACAGATACGCAGTATTTT. Translated: CASTIGQGSTDTQYF.

This chain links TRBV6-5 with TRBJ2-1; 9 positions match TRBD1. The germline gives CDR1 MNHEY, CDR2 SVGAGI. The CDR3 contains 15 residues. The V gene end was trimmed by 6 bases and the J gene end by 8 bases; junction bases not matched to a gene: 11. The CDR3 here is CASRSRDRVEYEQFF. The CDR3 DNA follows: TGTGCCAGCAGATCCCGGGACAGGGTTGAATATGAGCAGTTCTTC.

J is TRBJ2-5 and V is TRBV6-7, with a tentative D call TRBD2 (5 bases). TRBV6-7 falls under the ORF class, with uncertain function. The V end lost 4 bases, the J end lost 2 bases, and 14 bases lay between the germline ends. This CDR3 region has 15 residues. The CDR3 coding sequence is TGTGCCAGCAGTTCCTCGGCTAGCTCGCAAGAGACCCAGTACTTC. Its translation: CASSSSASSQETQYF.

CDR3 protein: CASSPGQGGSEKLFF. The CDR3 coding sequence is TGTGCCAGCAGCCCTGGGCAGGGTGGTAGTGAAAAACTGTTTTTT. The V call is TRBV5-4, the J call TRBJ1-4, with D possibly being TRBD1 (5 bases). The V end lost 4 bases, the J end lost 7 bases, and 17 bases lay between the germline ends. The CDR3 sequence is 15 residues long. From germline, CDR1 is SGHNT and CDR2 YYREEE (reference sequence).

The chain couples TRBV18 to TRBJ2-1; 9 bases align to TRBD2. The J segment lost 10 bases and the V segment lost 3 bases, leaving 4 bases of the junction unmatched. Germline CDR1 reads KGHSH; CDR2 reads LQKENI. This CDR3 is 13 amino acids long. The CDR3 is CASSPGTSREQFF. CDR3 nucleotides: TGTGCCAGCTCACCTGGGACTAGCAGGGAGCAGTTCTTC.

The gene calls are TRBV18 and TRBJ1-5; D is unclear. The CDR3 totals 16 residues. Germline lookup yields CDR1 KGHSH and CDR2 LQKENI. Between the trimmed V and J ends, which lost 2 bases and 1 base, there was a span of 12 bases. CDR3 residues: CASSPNSVTSNQPQHF. CDR3 nucleotides: TGTGCCAGCTCACCAAATTCGGTAACGAGCAATCAGCCCCAGCATTTT. Complete variable domain (other parts from reference TRBV18 and TRBJ1-5): NAGVMQNPRHLVRRRGQEARLRCSPMKGHSHVYWYRQLPEEGLKFMVYLQKENIIDESGMPKERFSAEFPKEGPSILRIQQVVRGDSAAYFCASSPNSVTSNQPQHFGDGTRLSIL.

CDR3 in DNA: TGTGCCAGCAGTATACAGGGGGAACGGACGCAGTATTTT. It encodes CASSIQGERTQYF. This chain joins TRBV27 and TRBJ2-3, with TRBD1 identical over 8 bases. V dropped 5 bases and J dropped 9; count of bases not matched to a gene: 7. CDR3 length equals 13 residues. CDR1 and CDR2 from the germline V gene are MNHEY and SMNVEV (reference sequence).

The rearrangement links TRBV6-1 to TRBJ2-7, with TRBD2 matching 10 bases. CDR1 is MNHNS, CDR2 SASEGT, per germline. The CDR3 runs 15 residues. The V segment lost 7 bases and the J segment 0 bases; nucleotides outside the gene matches: 6. The CDR3 loop is CASNLLAGDSYEQYF. CDR3 DNA sequence: TGTGCCAGCAACCTTCTAGCGGGAGACTCCTACGAGCAGTACTTC.

To note about this clone: Distinct nucleotide sequences in the sample also encode this CDR3. The chain recombines TRBV23-1 with TRBJ2-1, with 7 bases that match TRBD2. TRBV23-1 is filed as an ORF, its function uncertain. The CDR3 has 15 residues. The ends lost 2 bases at V and 9 bases at J; junction bases unmatched: 10. This chain's CDR3 is CASSQPSGSYREQFF. The CDR3 DNA is TGCGCCAGCAGTCAACCTAGCGGAAGTTACCGTGAGCAGTTCTTC.

This sequence joins TRBV5-1 and TRBJ2-7, with 7 bases lining up with TRBD1. J lost 5 bases, V lost 0 bases, and 11 bases had no gene match. Germline CDR1 reads SGHRS; CDR2 reads YFSETQ. This CDR3 is built from 16 residues. In DNA, the CDR3 is TGCGCCAGCAGCTTGGAGGGGACAGTATCGATCCACGAGCAGTACTTC. Translation gives CASSLEGTVSIHEQYF.

This clone was seen a single time. Additional DNA sequences in this sample encode the identical CDR3. The chain uses TRBV7-6 and TRBJ2-3; D gene uncertain. CDR3 length equals 14 residues. With 3 bases removed from V and 2 bases from J, the gap between germline ends came to 9 bases. CDR1 SGHVS and CDR2 FNYEAQ come from the germline V gene. Written as DNA, the CDR3 is TGTGCCAGCAGCTTCGACACCTACACAGATACGCAGTATTTT. It translates to CASSFDTYTDTQYF. The full variable domain, with the rest looked up from reference TRBV7-6 and TRBJ2-3, is GAGVSQSPRYKVTKRGQDVALRCDPISGHVSLYWYRQALGQGPEFLTYFNYEAQQDKSGLPNDRFSAERPEGSISTLTIQRTEQRDSAMYRCASSFDTYTDTQYFGPGTRLTVL.

The chain carries TRBV2 and TRBJ2-1, with a weak D call TRBD2 (6 bases). V lost 7 bases and J lost 8, with 15 bases in between. CDR3 length: 13 residues. Per the germline V gene, CDR1 is SNHLY and CDR2 is FYNNEI. In DNA form, the CDR3 reads TGTGCCAGCACTAGCGTCCTTTACGATGAGCAGTTCTTC. Amino acid sequence: CASTSVLYDEQFF.

This chain connects TRBV5-1 to TRBJ2-7; D may be TRBD1 (5 bases). V was trimmed by 3 bases and J by 5 bases, leaving 12 bases between them. The germline gives CDR1 SGHRS, CDR2 YFSETQ. The CDR3 is 13 residues long. The CDR3 here is CASSSMGPHEQYF. The CDR3 DNA reads as TGCGCCAGCAGCTCGATGGGGCCCCACGAGCAGTACTTC.

The chain uses TRBV6-4 and TRBJ2-2; D gene uncertain. CDR3 size: 14 residues. Germline lookup yields CDR1 MRHNA and CDR2 SNTAGT. With 2 bases removed from V and 2 bases from J, the gap between germline ends came to 6 bases. The chain's CDR3 is CASSDGLNTGELFF. As DNA, the CDR3 is TGTGCCAGCAGTGACGGGCTTAACACCGGGGAGCTGTTTTTT.